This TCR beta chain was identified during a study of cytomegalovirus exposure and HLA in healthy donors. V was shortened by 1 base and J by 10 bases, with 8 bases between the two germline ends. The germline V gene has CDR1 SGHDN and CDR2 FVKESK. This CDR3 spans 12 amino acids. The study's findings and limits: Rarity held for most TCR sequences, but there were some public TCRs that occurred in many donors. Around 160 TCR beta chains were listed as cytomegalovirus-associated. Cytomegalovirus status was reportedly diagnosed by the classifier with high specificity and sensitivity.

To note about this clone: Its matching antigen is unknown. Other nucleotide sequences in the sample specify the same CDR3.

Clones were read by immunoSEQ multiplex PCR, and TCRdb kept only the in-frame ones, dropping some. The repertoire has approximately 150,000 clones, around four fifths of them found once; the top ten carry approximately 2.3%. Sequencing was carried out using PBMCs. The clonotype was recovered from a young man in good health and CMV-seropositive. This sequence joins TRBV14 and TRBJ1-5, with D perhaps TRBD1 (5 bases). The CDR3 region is CASSQGGLPQHF. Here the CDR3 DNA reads TGTGCCAGCAGCCAAGGGGGCCTTCCCCAGCATTTT. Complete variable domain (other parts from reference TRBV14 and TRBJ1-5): EAGVTQFPSHSVIEKGQTVTLRCDPISGHDNLYWYRRVMGKEIKFLLHFVKESKQDESGMPNNRFLAERTGGTYSTLKVQPAELEDSGVYFCASSQGGLPQHFGDGTRLSIL.